These 32 T cell receptor beta chains came from one sample sequenced in a study of graft-versus-host responses after intestinal transplantation. These receptors lack a known antigen. Measured with immunoSEQ multiplex PCR; TCRdb has only the in-frame clones, and not every one. The data show roughly 100,000 clones, under 95% seen once. Source: unstimulated CD8+ T cells sorted from spleen or lymph node cells, taken before intestinal transplant. These receptor sequences come from a human donor who received an intestinal transplant.

V gene TRBV10-1 combines with J gene TRBJ2-1; 7 nucleotides align to TRBD2. Germline V gene data show CDR1 as WNHNN and CDR2 as SYGVQD (reference sequence). The CDR3 extends over 13 amino acids. The J segment lost 9 bases and the V segment lost 5 bases, leaving 7 bases of the junction unmatched. CDR3 amino acids: CASSPPSGGEQFF. For the CDR3, the DNA is TGCGCCAGCAGTCCGCCTTCGGGGGGTGAGCAGTTCTTC.

The chain employs TRBV11-2 and TRBJ2-1; D ambiguous. The germline CDR1 and CDR2 sequences are SGHAT and FQNNGV. V shed 3 bases and J shed 6 bases, with 6 bases lying between them. The CDR3 length is 12 residues. The CDR3 nucleotides read TGTGCCAGCAGCTTCCGGGCCAATGAGCAGTTCTTC. This codes for CASSFRANEQFF.

This clone is a singleton in its sample. The rearrangement joins TRBV19 to TRBJ2-7; D is tentatively TRBD1 or TRBD2 (5 bases each). With 4 bases removed from V and 5 bases from J, the gap between germline ends came to 18 bases. The CDR3 runs 15 residues. Germline loops: CDR1 LNHDA, CDR2 SQIVND (reference sequence). The CDR3 nucleotides read TGTGCCAGTAGTAGCCGGGACGCTAGGACTCACGAGCAGTACTTC. It encodes CASSSRDARTHEQYF.

The chain joins TRBV4-2 to TRBJ1-4; D gene unclear. CDR1 and CDR2 from the germline V gene are LGHNA and YNFKEQ. The ends were cut back, 0 bases at V and 0 bases at J, with 8 bases in the middle. This CDR3 comprises 16 residues. The CDR3 loop is CASSQDSSSTNEKLFF. Written as DNA, the CDR3 is TGTGCCAGCAGCCAAGACTCGAGCTCAACTAATGAAAAACTGTTTTTT.

This sequence joins TRBV7-6 and TRBJ1-1, with D possibly being TRBD1 (5 bases). Trimming took 3 bases from V and 7 from J, leaving 15 bases between them. Germline V gives CDR1 SGHVS, CDR2 FNYEAQ. The CDR3 is made up of 14 amino acids. CDR3 nucleotides: TGTGCCAGCAGCTTGGGGGGGGAAAGGGTTGAAGCTTTCTTT. This translates into CASSLGGERVEAFF.

The chain links TRBV6-5 to TRBJ2-7, with D perhaps being TRBD1 or TRBD2 (5 bases each). This CDR3 contains 13 residues. Germline V gene data show CDR1 as MNHEY and CDR2 as SVGAGI. V was shortened by 6 bases and J by 1 base, with 10 bases between the two germline ends. DNA of the CDR3: TGTGCCAGCAGCGGGGACGTTTCCTACGAGCAGTACTTC. This encodes CASSGDVSYEQYF.

The V gene is TRBV5-6, the J gene TRBJ2-5, with 7 bases fitting TRBD1. Trimming removed 1 base from V and 0 bases from J; junction bases left unmatched: 6. Germline CDR1 is SGHDT and CDR2 is YYEEEE. There are 16 residues in the CDR3. CDR3 nucleotide sequence: TGTGCCAGCAGCTTGACCCTGGGACAGAACCAAGAGACCCAGTACTTC. Translation gives CASSLTLGQNQETQYF.

This sequence joins TRBV27 and TRBJ2-1; D not certain. V lost 0 bases to trimming and J lost 0 bases, with 9 bases between them. CDR3 size: 16 residues. CDR1 is MNHEY and CDR2 is SMNVEV in the germline V gene (reference sequence). Here the CDR3 reads CASSLSGSPSYNEQFF. CDR3 DNA sequence: TGTGCCAGCAGTTTATCGGGGTCCCCCTCCTACAATGAGCAGTTCTTC.

The genes are TRBV19 and TRBJ1-6; the D is unclear. This CDR3 comprises 15 residues. Germline CDR1 reads LNHDA; CDR2 reads SQIVND (reference sequence). Trimming shortened V by 5 bases and J by 8 bases, and 16 bases separated the two germline ends. The CDR3, as DNA: TGTGCCAGTAGTTGGCGGAACTTGGTGGATTCACCCCTCCACTTT. It yields the protein CASSWRNLVDSPLHF.

This chain links TRBV4-1 with TRBJ1-2; a possible D gene is TRBD1 (5 bases). The CDR3 has 15 residues. With 0 bases removed from V and 6 bases from J, the gap between germline ends came to 14 bases. Germline CDR1 reads MGHRA; CDR2 reads YSYEKL. The CDR3 coding sequence is TGCGCCAGCAGCCAAGACCGAGGAGGGGAGGATGGCTACACCTTC. This encodes CASSQDRGGEDGYTF.

This chain links TRBV6-5 with TRBJ2-7; 11 bases line up with TRBD1. With V trimmed by 7 bases and J by 5 bases, 4 bases remained unmatched. Germline CDR1 MNHEY, CDR2 SVGAGI. This CDR3 spans 13 amino acids. CDR3 region: CASNGQGADEQYF. CDR3 coding DNA: TGTGCCAGCAACGGACAGGGGGCCGACGAGCAGTACTTC.

V is TRBV14 and J is TRBJ1-1; D unclear. Trimming removed 4 bases at V and 3 bases at J, with 9 bases between. The CDR3 contains 13 residues. Germline lookup yields CDR1 SGHDN and CDR2 FVKESK. CDR3 protein: CASSPREDTEAFF. The CDR3 DNA is TGTGCCAGCAGCCCCCGGGAGGACACTGAAGCTTTCTTT.

This rearrangement joins TRBV6-1 to TRBJ1-5, with D possibly being TRBD1 (5 bases). Germline CDR1 MNHNS, CDR2 SASEGT. The CDR3 has 14 residues. Deletions cut 5 bases from V and 2 bases from J, with 10 bases between. The CDR3 loop is CASSFMGGNQPQHF. The CDR3 DNA reads TGTGCCAGCAGTTTTATGGGGGGCAATCAGCCCCAGCATTTT.

This rearrangement joins TRBV12-5 to TRBJ1-1; a possible D gene is TRBD1 (6 bases). Germline V gene sequence: CDR1 LGHNT, CDR2 FRNRAP. The CDR3 spans 13 residues. With 6 bases removed from V and 7 bases from J, the gap between germline ends came to 15 bases. The CDR3 DNA sequence: TGTGCTAGTGGCCCAAGCACAGGGCTTGAAGCTTTCTTT. Translation gives CASGPSTGLEAFF.

The chain is built from TRBV5-1 and TRBJ2-1, with D possibly being TRBD2 (6 bases). The germline CDR1 and CDR2 sequences are SGHRS and YFSETQ. V was pared by 5 bases and J by 8 bases, with 11 bases between. The CDR3 sequence is 12 residues long. For the CDR3, the DNA is TGCGCCAGCAGTTTTAGGGAGGATGAGCAGTTCTTC. The encoded protein is CASSFREDEQFF.

The chain carries TRBV4-1 and TRBJ2-1, with 10 bases aligning to TRBD2. The J segment lost 3 bases and the V segment lost 2 bases, leaving 4 bases of the junction unmatched. Germline CDR1 and CDR2: MGHRA and YSYEKL. The CDR3 runs 16 residues. CDR3 region: CASSQTSGVVYNEQFF. CDR3 nucleotide sequence: TGCGCCAGCAGCCAAACTAGCGGGGTAGTCTACAATGAGCAGTTCTTC.

This clone was counted a single time. The chain is built from TRBV7-2 and TRBJ2-1; no clear D gene. Trimming left V 2 bases short and J 9 bases short, with 8 bases between. Germline V CDR1 and CDR2: SGHTA, FQGNSA. The CDR3 covers 12 residues. CDR3 residues: CASSLNSPEQFF. The DNA of the CDR3 is TGTGCCAGCAGCTTAAATTCACCTGAGCAGTTCTTC.

The gene calls are TRBV10-3 and TRBJ1-1; TRBD1 matches 8 bases. Germline trimming cut 5 bases from V and 0 bases from J; bases unmatched to any gene: 8. Germline V gives CDR1 ENHRY, CDR2 SYGVKD. This CDR3 contains 16 residues. This CDR3 reads CAISQGATTLNTEAFF. The CDR3 nucleotides read TGTGCCATCAGTCAGGGGGCGACTACTCTGAACACTGAAGCTTTCTTT.

This chain connects TRBV7-8 to TRBJ1-5; TRBD1 might be the D (5 bases). The CDR3 has 14 amino acids. Germline V gene lookup returns CDR1 SGHVS and CDR2 FQNEAQ. The V and J ends lost 6 bases and 6 bases respectively, with 15 bases between them. The CDR3 DNA sequence: TGTGCCAGCAGTTCCGGGGCAATTACTCAGCCCCAGCATTTT. Protein sequence: CASSSGAITQPQHF.

The chain links TRBV13 to TRBJ1-2, with no clear D. The CDR3 is 14 residues long. Trimming removed 3 bases from V and 10 bases from J, with 18 bases in between. The germline V gene has CDR1 PRHDT and CDR2 FYEKMQ (reference sequence). The CDR3 DNA sequence: TGTGCCAGCAGCTTTCAAGACATTCAGTGGGACTACACCTTC. As protein: CASSFQDIQWDYTF. The whole variable domain, filled in from reference TRBV13 and TRBJ1-2, reads AAGVIQSPRHLIKEKRETATLKCYPIPRHDTVYWYQQGPGQDPQFLISFYEKMQSDKGSIPDRFSAQQFSDYHSELNMSSLELGDSALYFCASSFQDIQWDYTFGSGTRLTVV.

The chain is built from TRBV19 and TRBJ2-7, with D possibly TRBD1 on 6 matching bases. The V gene's germline CDR1 is LNHDA and CDR2 SQIVND (reference sequence). This CDR3 is 13 amino acids long. The V and J ends lost 7 bases and 4 bases respectively, with 14 bases between them. The CDR3 sequence is CASKGRGQYEQYF. The CDR3 DNA reads as TGTGCCAGTAAAGGCAGGGGCCAGTACGAGCAGTACTTC.

The chain is built from TRBV6-1 and TRBJ1-6; 8 nucleotides align to TRBD1. After removal of 2 bases from V and 3 bases from J, the junction contained 3 bases not matched to a gene. The CDR3 totals 16 residues. Germline-derived CDR1 and CDR2 are MNHNS and SASEGT. This CDR3 reads CASSEQGANYNSPLHF. Here the CDR3 DNA reads TGTGCCAGCAGTGAACAGGGGGCGAACTATAATTCACCCCTCCACTTT.

The table lists this clone with a count of one. The chain carries TRBV4-2 and TRBJ1-4, with no clear D. V dropped 3 bases and J dropped 7 bases, with 15 bases sitting between them. CDR1 is LGHNA and CDR2 is YNFKEQ in the germline V gene. This CDR3 region has 15 residues. CDR3 loop: CASSQPLPEGEKLFF. The CDR3 nucleotides are TGTGCCAGCAGCCAGCCTCTCCCGGAGGGTGAAAAACTGTTTTTT.

The rearrangement links TRBV4-2 to TRBJ2-1, with TRBD2 identical over 12 bases. The J segment lost 9 bases and the V segment lost 1 base, leaving 4 bases of the junction unmatched. CDR3 length: 15 amino acids. The V gene's germline CDR1 is LGHNA and CDR2 YNFKEQ. The DNA of the CDR3 is TGTGCCAGCAGCCAAGCTAGCGGGGGGGCGAGTGAGCAGTTCTTC. Its protein product is CASSQASGGASEQFF.

V gene TRBV6-5 combines with J gene TRBJ2-7; no firm D call. Trimming cost V 5 bases and J 2 bases, with 16 bases left between them. This CDR3 has 15 amino acids. Germline V gene data show CDR1 as MNHEY and CDR2 as SVGAGI. The CDR3 nucleotides read TGTGCCAGCAGTCAACTTCTAGGGATAGCCTACGAGCAGTACTTC. Translated: CASSQLLGIAYEQYF.

This clone was observed a single time. V is TRBV7-9 and J is TRBJ2-7; TRBD2 might be the D (7 bases). The germline V and J ends were trimmed by 5 bases and 7 bases, with 15 bases remaining between them. Germline V lookup: CDR1 SEHNR, CDR2 FQNEAQ (reference sequence). This CDR3 is built from 13 residues. The CDR3: CASSPEGGWEQYF. Here the CDR3 DNA reads TGTGCCAGCAGCCCCGAGGGGGGGTGGGAGCAGTACTTC.

This chain links TRBV30 with TRBJ1-2; D might be TRBD1 (6 bases). V lost 2 bases and J lost 6, with 13 bases in between. This CDR3 spans 13 amino acids. Germline values: CDR1 GTSNPN, CDR2 SVGIG (reference sequence). CDR3 protein: CAWSTGSGDGYTF. In DNA, the CDR3 is TGTGCCTGGAGTACAGGGTCTGGGGATGGCTACACCTTC.

The V gene is TRBV5-1, the J gene TRBJ2-7; D is ambiguous. V lost 0 bases, J lost 5 bases, and 9 bases lay in between. Germline V lookup: CDR1 SGHRS, CDR2 YFSETQ. There are 13 residues in the CDR3. CDR3 bases: TGCGCCAGCAGCTTGGGGACCCTACACGAGCAGTACTTC. Residues: CASSLGTLHEQYF.

This chain's CDR3 is CASSPLNGELFF. CDR3 in DNA: TGTGCCAGCAGCCCGCTTAACGGGGAGCTGTTTTTT. The chain employs TRBV4-2 and TRBJ2-2, with D unresolved. Germline-derived CDR1 and CDR2 are LGHNA and YNFKEQ. The CDR3 runs to 12 residues. Trimming took off 4 bases at V and 7 bases at J, with 7 bases between the two ends.

V and J are TRBV7-8 and TRBJ2-3; D is possibly TRBD1 or TRBD2 (5 bases each). The germline V gene encodes CDR1 SGHVS and CDR2 FQNEAQ. The V and J ends lost 5 bases and 0 bases respectively, with 12 bases between them. The CDR3 sequence is 15 residues long. The CDR3 DNA sequence: TGTGCCAGCAGCCCCGGGACCATAAGCACAGATACGCAGTATTTT. It is translated as CASSPGTISTDTQYF.

The rearrangement uses TRBV7-9 and TRBJ1-2; 8 positions agree with TRBD1. Germline CDR1 is SEHNR and CDR2 is FQNEAQ (reference sequence). V gave up 5 bases and J gave up 5 bases; unmatched junction bases: 4. This CDR3 region has 13 residues. The CDR3 reads CASSAGTGYGYTF. CDR3 nucleotide sequence: TGTGCCAGCAGCGCCGGGACAGGTTATGGCTACACCTTC.

The rearrangement uses TRBV27 and TRBJ2-5, with unresolved D. The germline V gene encodes CDR1 MNHEY and CDR2 SMNVEV (reference sequence). Trimming left V 3 bases short and J 0 bases short, with 8 bases between. The CDR3 totals 14 residues. The DNA for the CDR3 is TGTGCCAGCAGTTTGAATTTGTACCAAGAGACCCAGTACTTC. It codes for CASSLNLYQETQYF.